This record concerns one TCR beta chain sequence. The data derive from a study of blood T cell repertoires in COVID-19. The wider study: Sites in the United States, Italy and Spain provided acute and convalescent COVID-19 samples.

The CDR3 consists of 17 residues. The V gene's germline CDR1 is MGHRA and CDR2 YSYEKL. Trimming pared 4 bases from V and 0 bases from J, leaving 18 bases between. Methods used by the authors: It was from reference gene primer amplification that nucleated cell counts were estimated. Profiled with immunoSEQ multiplex PCR; TCRdb holds only in-frame clones, not every one. D and trimming come from the DNA, and the V and J calls and clone size come from that table. The sample carries about 53,000 clones, approximately 80% recorded once. Sequenced material: peripheral blood. The chain recombines TRBV4-1 with TRBJ1-2; a possible D gene is TRBD1 (6 bases). The source of this sequence is a man between 70 and 80 years old with active or convalescent COVID-19. CDR3 loop: CASSRLLGHLANYGYTF. For the CDR3, the DNA is TGCGCCAGCAGCCGCCTCCTGGGACACCTAGCTAACTATGGCTACACCTTC.